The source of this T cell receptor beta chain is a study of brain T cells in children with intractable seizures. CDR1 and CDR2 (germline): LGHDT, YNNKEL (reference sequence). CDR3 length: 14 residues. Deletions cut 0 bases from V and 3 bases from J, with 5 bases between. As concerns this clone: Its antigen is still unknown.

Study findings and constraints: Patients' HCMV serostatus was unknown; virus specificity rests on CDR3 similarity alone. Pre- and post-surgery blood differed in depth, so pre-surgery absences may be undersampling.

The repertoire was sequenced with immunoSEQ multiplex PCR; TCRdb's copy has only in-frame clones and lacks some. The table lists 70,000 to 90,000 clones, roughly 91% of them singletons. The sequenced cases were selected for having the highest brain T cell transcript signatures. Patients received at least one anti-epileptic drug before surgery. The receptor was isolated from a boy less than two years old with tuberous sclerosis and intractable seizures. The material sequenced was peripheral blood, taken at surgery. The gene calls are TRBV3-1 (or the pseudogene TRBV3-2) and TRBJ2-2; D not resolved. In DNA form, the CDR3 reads TGTGCCAGCAGCCAAGACCTGTACACCGGGGAGCTGTTTTTT. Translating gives CASSQDLYTGELFF.